This T cell receptor (beta chain) is drawn from a study of cytomegalovirus exposure and HLA in healthy donors. The CDR3 has 16 residues. CDR1 and CDR2 from the germline V gene are LGHNA and YNFKEQ. Trimming removed 1 base at V and 2 bases at J, with 12 bases between. Profiled with immunoSEQ multiplex PCR; TCRdb holds only in-frame clones, not every one. The table lists tens of thousands of clones, approximately 95% of them singletons. About this clone itself: Its specificity is unknown.

The study's findings and limits: Later, an analysis found that TCR clusters from the first cohort tended to co-occur in the 95 to 150 validation repertoires. Most TCR sequences were seen very rarely across donors, but some public TCRs occurred in many. High specificity and sensitivity for cytomegalovirus status were reported for the classifier.

The TCR sequence derives from a woman aged 25 to 39 in good health and CMV-seropositive. The sample taken for sequencing was PBMCs. The J gene is TRBJ2-1, the V gene TRBV4-2, with D maybe TRBD2 (5 bases). The CDR3 nucleotides read TGTGCCAGCAGCCAAGGCCCCCAGCGGACCTACAATGAGCAGTTCTTC. Protein product: CASSQGPQRTYNEQFF.